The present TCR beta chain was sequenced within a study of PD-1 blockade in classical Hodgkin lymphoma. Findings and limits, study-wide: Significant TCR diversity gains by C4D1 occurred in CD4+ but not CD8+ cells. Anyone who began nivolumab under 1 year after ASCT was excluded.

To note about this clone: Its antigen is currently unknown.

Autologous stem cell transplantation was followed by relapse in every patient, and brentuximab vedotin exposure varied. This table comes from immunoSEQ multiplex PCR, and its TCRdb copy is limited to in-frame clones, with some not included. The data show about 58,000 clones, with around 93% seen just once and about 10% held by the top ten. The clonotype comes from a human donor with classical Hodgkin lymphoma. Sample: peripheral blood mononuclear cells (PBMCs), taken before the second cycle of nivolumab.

CDR3 amino acids: CASSASPGADYGYTF. DNA of the CDR3: TGCGCCAGCAGCGCTTCTCCAGGGGCGGACTATGGCTACACCTTC. J is TRBJ1-2 and V is TRBV5-1; possible D gene TRBD1, 6 bases. The CDR3 is made up of 15 amino acids. Trimming removed 4 bases at V and 3 bases at J, with 16 bases between. Germline CDR1 reads SGHRS; CDR2 reads YFSETQ.